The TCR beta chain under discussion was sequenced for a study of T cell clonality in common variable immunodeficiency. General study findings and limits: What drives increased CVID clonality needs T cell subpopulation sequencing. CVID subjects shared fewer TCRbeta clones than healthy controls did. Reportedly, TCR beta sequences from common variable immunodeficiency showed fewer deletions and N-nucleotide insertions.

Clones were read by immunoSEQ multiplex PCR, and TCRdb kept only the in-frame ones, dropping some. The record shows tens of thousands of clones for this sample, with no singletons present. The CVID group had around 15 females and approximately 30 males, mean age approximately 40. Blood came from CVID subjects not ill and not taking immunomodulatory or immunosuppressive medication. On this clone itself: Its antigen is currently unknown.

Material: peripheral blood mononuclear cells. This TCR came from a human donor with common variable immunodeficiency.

CDR3 DNA (partial): TGTGCCAGTAGTAAGAGCGGGCAGGGGGCTCATCAGCCC. Its translation is CASSKSGQGAHQP. The CDR3 reads in full as CASSKSGQGAHQPQHF. This chain links TRBV19 with TRBJ1-5; 8 nucleotides line up with TRBD1. The CDR3 end lies 3 residues beyond the end of the read and is filled in from the germline J gene. The length of the CDR3 is 16 residues. Trimming removed 4 bases from V and 5 bases from J; junction bases left unmatched: 10. CDR1 is LNHDA, CDR2 SQIVND, per germline (reference sequence).